This TCR beta chain was sequenced for a study of CD8 T cells in ankylosing spondylitis. Findings and limits, study-wide: Disease-linked clones had a CD8+ phenotype and relatively low frequency in peripheral blood. Blood from ankylosing spondylitis patients appeared to carry a characteristic roughly 8-variant TCR beta motif.

TCRdb redid the calling of the 5' RACE reads with MiXCR, one entry per CDR3 protein. The repertoire holds some 840,000 distinct CDR3 sequences, with over 9.5% as singletons. With regard to this clonotype: The antigen remains unidentified.

The sequence was collected from a male donor with ankylosing spondylitis. Material for sequencing was blood, either unsorted or a sorted T cell fraction (not recorded which).

CDR3 loop: CASSVAVQGSYNEQFF. The CDR3 region has the DNA TGTGCCAGCAGCGTAGCGGTGCAGGGGTCCTACAATGAGCAGTTCTTC. This rearrangement joins TRBV9 to TRBJ2-1, with D tentatively TRBD1 (6 bases). The CDR3 has 16 residues. Germline V gives CDR1 SGDLS, CDR2 YYNGEE. Trimming removed 0 bases from V and 1 base from J, with 11 bases in between.